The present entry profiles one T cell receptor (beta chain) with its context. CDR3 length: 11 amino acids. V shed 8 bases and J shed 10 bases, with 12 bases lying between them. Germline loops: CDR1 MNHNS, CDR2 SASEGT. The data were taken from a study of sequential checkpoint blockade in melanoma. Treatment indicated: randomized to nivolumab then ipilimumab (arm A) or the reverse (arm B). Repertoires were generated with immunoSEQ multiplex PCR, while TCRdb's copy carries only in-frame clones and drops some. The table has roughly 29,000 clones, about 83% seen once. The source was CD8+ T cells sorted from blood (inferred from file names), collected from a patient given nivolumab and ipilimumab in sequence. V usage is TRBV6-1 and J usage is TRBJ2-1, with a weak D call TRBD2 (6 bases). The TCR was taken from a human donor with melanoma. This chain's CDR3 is CASPRGGEQFF. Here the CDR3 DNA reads TGTGCCAGCCCGCGGGGCGGGGAGCAGTTCTTC.